Each of the 20 T cell receptor beta chains below was sequenced from the same sample in a study of T cell responses to AZD1222 COVID-19 vaccine. Assay: immunoSEQ multiplex PCR; the TCRdb copy retains only in-frame clones and omits some. The sample shows about 74,000 clones, more than 85% of them seen only once. Here the sequenced sample was peripheral blood, taken 28 days after the second AZD1222 dose. The receptors derive from an adult who received the AZD1222 COVID-19 vaccine.

The genes are TRBV6-6 and TRBJ1-2; a weak D match, TRBD1 (6 bases). The CDR3 covers 16 residues. Looked up from germline, CDR1 is MNHNY and CDR2 is SVGAGI (reference sequence). Deletions cut 5 bases from V and 4 bases from J, with 20 bases between. This CDR3 is CASSTGPGATSYGYTF. The CDR3 DNA sequence: TGTGCCAGCAGTACGGGGCCAGGGGCGACCTCCTATGGCTACACCTTC.

The chain combines TRBV27 with TRBJ2-1; possibly TRBD1 or TRBD2 for D (5 bases each). The V gene's germline CDR1 is MNHEY and CDR2 SMNVEV (reference sequence). The CDR3 runs to 15 residues. Trimming pared 5 bases from V and 5 bases from J, leaving 16 bases between. The CDR3 bases are TGTGCCAGCAGTCGGGACCAAAAATTTAACAATGAGCAGTTCTTC. Its protein product is CASSRDQKFNNEQFF.

The chain combines TRBV27 with TRBJ2-3; D unclear. The CDR3 runs to 12 residues. The V and J ends lost 5 bases and 2 bases respectively, with 5 bases between them. The germline V gene encodes CDR1 MNHEY and CDR2 SMNVEV (reference sequence). CDR3 bases: TGTGCCAGCAGTCCCAACACAGATACGCAGTATTTT. Amino acids: CASSPNTDTQYF.

This clone has only one observation. This sequence joins TRBV5-1 and TRBJ1-5; D gene unclear. The CDR3 extends over 13 amino acids. Germline CDR1 is SGHRS and CDR2 is YFSETQ. V dropped 0 bases and J dropped 8 bases, with 9 bases sitting between them. The CDR3 spells CASSLGTGEPQHF. DNA for the CDR3: TGCGCCAGCAGCTTGGGAACCGGTGAGCCCCAGCATTTT.

The chain carries TRBV19 and TRBJ2-1; 10 nucleotides agree with TRBD2. Germline values: CDR1 LNHDA, CDR2 SQIVND (reference sequence). CDR3 length: 13 amino acids. Trimming took 8 bases from V and 4 from J; bases not matched to a gene: 2. The CDR3 region is CASLAGGYNEQFF. DNA for the CDR3: TGTGCCAGTTTAGCGGGGGGTTACAATGAGCAGTTCTTC. Based on the CDR3 plus reference TRBV19 and TRBJ2-1, the full variable domain is DGGITQSPKYLFRKEGQNVTLSCEQNLNHDAMYWYRQDPGQGLRLIYYSQIVNDFQKGDIAEGYSVSREKKESFPLTVTSAQKNPTAFYLCASLAGGYNEQFFGPGTRLTVL.

V and J are TRBV25-1 and TRBJ1-4; TRBD1 might be the D (6 bases). Trimming took off 6 bases at V and 7 bases at J, with 18 bases between the two ends. Per the germline V gene, CDR1 is MGHDK and CDR2 is SYGVNS. This CDR3 has 15 residues. CDR3 coding DNA: TGTGCCAGCAGGGCACAGGGTTCGCATAGTGAAAAACTGTTTTTT. Its protein is CASRAQGSHSEKLFF.

This clone occurred once. The chain carries TRBV7-8 and TRBJ2-2, with TRBD1 matching 10 bases. The J segment lost 3 bases and the V segment lost 1 base, leaving 2 bases of the junction unmatched. Germline V gene lookup returns CDR1 SGHVS and CDR2 FQNEAQ. The CDR3 is made up of 16 amino acids. The DNA of the CDR3 is TGTGCCAGCAGCTTAGAGGGACAGGGGTACACCGGGGAGCTGTTTTTT. This codes for CASSLEGQGYTGELFF.

This clone is a singleton in its sample. V is TRBV12-3 or TRBV12-4 and J is TRBJ1-2; possibly TRBD1 for D (5 bases). The CDR3 extends over 13 amino acids. V was cut by 5 bases and J by 6 bases, with 13 bases left in between. In DNA form, the CDR3 reads TGTGCCAGCAGTCCCCAGGGTAAGGATGGCTACACCTTC. Its protein is CASSPQGKDGYTF.

This chain connects TRBV18 to TRBJ2-2, with a weak D call TRBD1 (6 bases). The germline V gene has CDR1 KGHSH and CDR2 LQKENI. This CDR3 is 16 amino acids long. V lost 2 bases to trimming and J lost 4 bases, with 14 bases between them. The chain's CDR3 is CASSPIRDTVTGELFF. CDR3 in DNA: TGTGCCAGCTCACCAATCCGGGACACCGTCACCGGGGAGCTGTTTTTT. Supplemented by reference TRBV18 and TRBJ2-2, the full variable domain reads NAGVMQNPRHLVRRRGQEARLRCSPMKGHSHVYWYRQLPEEGLKFMVYLQKENIIDESGMPKERFSAEFPKEGPSILRIQQVVRGDSAAYFCASSPIRDTVTGELFFGEGSRLTVL.

The V gene is TRBV6-5, the J gene TRBJ2-7; 8 nucleotides align to TRBD1. The CDR3 runs to 14 residues. J gave up 6 bases and V 7 bases, and 11 bases lay outside the gene matches. Germline V gene sequence: CDR1 MNHEY, CDR2 SVGAGI. This chain's CDR3 is CASTRTGTVGEQYF. CDR3 nucleotide sequence: TGTGCCAGCACCCGGACAGGGACGGTTGGCGAGCAGTACTTC.

This chain joins TRBV10-3 and TRBJ2-3; TRBD2 aligns across 8 bases. CDR1 is ENHRY and CDR2 is SYGVKD in the germline V gene. This CDR3 has 14 residues. V shed 10 bases and J 2 bases; nucleotides not matched to a gene: 8. The CDR3 loop is CATRTSPTTDTQYF. In DNA, the CDR3 is TGTGCCACCCGGACTAGCCCTACCACAGATACGCAGTATTTT.

Worth noting for this clone: Other DNA variants within this sample encode the same CDR3. The V and J genes are TRBV6-5 and TRBJ1-5, with TRBD1 matching 8 bases. Germline CDR1 reads MNHEY; CDR2 reads SVGAGI. The V gene end was trimmed by 6 bases and the J gene end by 4 bases; junction bases not matched to a gene: 5. There are 14 residues in the CDR3. The CDR3 reads CASRRTGRNQPQHF. CDR3 sequence (DNA): TGTGCCAGCAGACGGACAGGGAGGAATCAGCCCCAGCATTTT.

The chain couples TRBV6-1 to TRBJ1-4; D remains ambiguous. Between the trimmed V and J ends, which lost 0 bases and 2 bases, there was a span of 7 bases. Germline V lookup: CDR1 MNHNS, CDR2 SASEGT. The CDR3 spans 15 residues. CDR3 DNA: TGTGCCAGCAGTGAAGCTCCTCGTACTAATGAAAAACTGTTTTTT. Amino acids: CASSEAPRTNEKLFF.

The genes are TRBV3-1 (or the pseudogene TRBV3-2) and TRBJ2-1; maybe TRBD2 (6 bases). Germline CDR1 and CDR2: LGHDT and YNNKEL (reference sequence). V shed 1 base and J shed 8 bases, with 12 bases lying between them. The CDR3 spans 14 residues. In DNA, the CDR3 is TGTGCCAGCAGCCAAGGGGGGAGGTTGGATGAGCAGTTCTTC. It yields the protein CASSQGGRLDEQFF.

As DNA, the CDR3 is TGTGCCAGCAGCCTGCGACCCGCGAACACCGGGGAGCTGTTTTTT. Amino acid sequence: CASSLRPANTGELFF. This chain uses TRBV4-2 with TRBJ2-2; D is unclear. V dropped 4 bases and J dropped 0 bases, with 9 bases sitting between them. Germline V lookup: CDR1 LGHNA, CDR2 YNFKEQ. The CDR3 has 15 residues.

CDR3 loop: CASSLAPGPLYTIYF. CDR3 in DNA: TGTGCCAGCAGCTTAGCCCCCGGGCCACTATACACCATATATTTT. The chain has TRBV7-2 and TRBJ1-3, with no clear D. Trimming cost V 0 bases and J 8 bases, with 14 bases left between them. The CDR3 totals 15 residues. Germline CDR1 is SGHTA and CDR2 is FQGNSA.

This clone has a single count. J is TRBJ1-5 and V is TRBV2; TRBD1 aligns across 9 bases. In germline, CDR1 is SNHLY, CDR2 FYNNEI. The length of the CDR3 is 14 residues. V gave up 5 bases and J gave up 7 bases; unmatched junction bases: 6. CDR3 nucleotides: TGTGCCAGCAGTCCTACAGGGGGCTGGCAGCCCCAGCATTTT. This codes for CASSPTGGWQPQHF.

This clone is labeled as medium-sized. V gene TRBV15 combines with J gene TRBJ2-1, with D perhaps matching TRBD1 or TRBD2 (5 bases each). CDR1 is LNHNV, CDR2 YYDKDF, per germline (reference sequence). The CDR3 loop spans 15 amino acids. Between the trimmed V and J ends, which lost 0 bases and 6 bases, there was a span of 12 bases. The DNA of the CDR3 is TGTGCCACCAGCAGAGATCGTGGGGGTTCCAATGAGCAGTTCTTC. The encoded protein is CATSRDRGGSNEQFF.

This chain links TRBV29-1 with TRBJ2-7, with 11 bases lining up with TRBD1. This CDR3 is built from 12 residues. Per the germline V gene, CDR1 is SQVTM and CDR2 is ANQGSEA. V gave up 4 bases and J gave up 6 bases; unmatched junction bases: 2. In DNA, the CDR3 is TGCAGCGTTGGGGACAGGGGGGGCGAGCAGTACTTC. It codes for CSVGDRGGEQYF.

V usage is TRBV19 and J usage is TRBJ2-1; 11 bases line up with TRBD2. Germline-derived CDR1 and CDR2 are LNHDA and SQIVND (reference sequence). The V segment lost 1 base and the J segment 0 bases; nucleotides outside the gene matches: 5. CDR3 length: 18 residues. The CDR3 protein is CASSIGLAGGSSYNEQFF. DNA of the CDR3: TGTGCCAGTAGTATAGGGCTAGCGGGAGGTAGCTCCTACAATGAGCAGTTCTTC.